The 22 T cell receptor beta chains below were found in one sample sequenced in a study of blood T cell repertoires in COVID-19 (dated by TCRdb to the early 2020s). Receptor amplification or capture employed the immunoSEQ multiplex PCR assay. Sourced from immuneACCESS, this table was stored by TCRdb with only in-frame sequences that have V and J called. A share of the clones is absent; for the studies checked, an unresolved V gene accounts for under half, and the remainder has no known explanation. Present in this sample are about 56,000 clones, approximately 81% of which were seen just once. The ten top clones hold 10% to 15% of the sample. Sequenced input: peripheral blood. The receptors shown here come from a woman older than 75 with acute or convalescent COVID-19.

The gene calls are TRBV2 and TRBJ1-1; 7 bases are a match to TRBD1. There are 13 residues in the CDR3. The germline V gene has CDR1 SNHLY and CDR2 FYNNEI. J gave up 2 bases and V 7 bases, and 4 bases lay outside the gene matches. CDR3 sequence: CASTRDSNTEAFF. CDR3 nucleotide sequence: TGTGCCAGCACCCGGGACAGCAACACTGAAGCTTTCTTT.

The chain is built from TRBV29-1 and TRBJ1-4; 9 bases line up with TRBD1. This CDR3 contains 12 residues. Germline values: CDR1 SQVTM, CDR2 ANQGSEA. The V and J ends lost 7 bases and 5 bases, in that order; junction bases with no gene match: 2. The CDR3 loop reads CSAGQGNEKLFF. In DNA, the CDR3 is TGCAGCGCCGGACAGGGGAATGAAAAACTGTTTTTT.

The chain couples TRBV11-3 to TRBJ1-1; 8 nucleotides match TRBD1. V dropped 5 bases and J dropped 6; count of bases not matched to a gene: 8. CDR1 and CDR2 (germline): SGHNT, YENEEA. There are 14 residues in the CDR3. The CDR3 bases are TGTGCCAGCAGCCCCGGACAGGGTAGCGCTGAAGCTTTCTTT. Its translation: CASSPGQGSAEAFF.

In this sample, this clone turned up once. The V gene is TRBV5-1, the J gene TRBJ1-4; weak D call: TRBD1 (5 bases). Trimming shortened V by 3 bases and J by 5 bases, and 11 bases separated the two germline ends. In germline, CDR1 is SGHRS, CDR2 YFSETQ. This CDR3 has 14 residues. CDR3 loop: CASSSQVGNEKLFF. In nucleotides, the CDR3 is TGCGCCAGCAGCTCACAGGTGGGGAATGAAAAACTGTTTTTT.

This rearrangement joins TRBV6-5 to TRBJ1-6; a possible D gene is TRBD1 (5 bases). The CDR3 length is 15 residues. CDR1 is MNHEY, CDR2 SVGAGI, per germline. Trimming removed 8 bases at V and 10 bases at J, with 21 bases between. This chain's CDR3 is CASGGEGTLPSPLHF. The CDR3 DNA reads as TGTGCCAGCGGGGGGGAGGGAACCCTACCCTCACCCCTCCACTTT.

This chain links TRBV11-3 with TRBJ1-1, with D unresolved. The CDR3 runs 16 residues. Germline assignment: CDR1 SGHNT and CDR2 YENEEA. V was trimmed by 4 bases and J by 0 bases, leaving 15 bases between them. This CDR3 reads CASSSPGRPLNTEAFF. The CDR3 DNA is TGTGCCAGCAGCTCCCCAGGTCGGCCCTTGAACACTGAAGCTTTCTTT.

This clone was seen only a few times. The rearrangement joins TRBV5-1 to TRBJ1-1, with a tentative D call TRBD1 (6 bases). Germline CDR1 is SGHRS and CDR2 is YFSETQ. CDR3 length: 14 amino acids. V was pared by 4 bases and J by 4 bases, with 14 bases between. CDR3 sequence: CASSPTTGSTEAFF. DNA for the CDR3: TGCGCCAGCAGCCCTACCACAGGGAGCACTGAAGCTTTCTTT.

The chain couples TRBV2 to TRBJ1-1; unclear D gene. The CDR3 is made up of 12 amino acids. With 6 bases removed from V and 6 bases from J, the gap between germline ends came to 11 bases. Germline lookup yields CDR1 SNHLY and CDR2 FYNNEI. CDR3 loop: CASRANMAEAFF. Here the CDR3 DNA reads TGTGCCAGCAGGGCCAACATGGCTGAAGCTTTCTTT.

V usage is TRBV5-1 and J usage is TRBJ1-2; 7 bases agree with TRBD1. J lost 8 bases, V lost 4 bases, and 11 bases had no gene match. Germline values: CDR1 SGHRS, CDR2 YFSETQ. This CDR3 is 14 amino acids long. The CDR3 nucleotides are TGCGCCAGCAGCAGGGACCGGGACAGAGGAGGCTACACCTTC. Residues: CASSRDRDRGGYTF.

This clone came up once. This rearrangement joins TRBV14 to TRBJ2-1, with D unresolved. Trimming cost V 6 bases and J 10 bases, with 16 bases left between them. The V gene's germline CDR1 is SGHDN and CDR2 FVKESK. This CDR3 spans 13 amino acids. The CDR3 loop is CASSHRTGWEQFF. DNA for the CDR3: TGTGCCAGCAGTCACAGAACTGGGTGGGAGCAGTTCTTC. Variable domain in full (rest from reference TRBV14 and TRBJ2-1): EAGVTQFPSHSVIEKGQTVTLRCDPISGHDNLYWYRRVMGKEIKFLLHFVKESKQDESGMPNNRFLAERTGGTYSTLKVQPAELEDSGVYFCASSHRTGWEQFFGPGTRLTVL.

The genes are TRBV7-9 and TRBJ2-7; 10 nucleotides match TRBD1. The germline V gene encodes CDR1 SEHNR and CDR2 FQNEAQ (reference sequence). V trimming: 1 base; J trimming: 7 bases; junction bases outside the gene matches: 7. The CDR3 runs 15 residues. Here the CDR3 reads CASSLVWDRGEEQYF. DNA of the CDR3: TGTGCCAGCAGCTTAGTCTGGGACAGGGGCGAGGAGCAGTACTTC. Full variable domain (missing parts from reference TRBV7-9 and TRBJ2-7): DTGVSQNPRHKITKRGQNVTFRCDPISEHNRLYWYRQTLGQGPEFLTYFQNEAQLEKSRLLSDRFSAERPKGSFSTLEIQRTEQGDSAMYLCASSLVWDRGEEQYFGPGTRLTVT.

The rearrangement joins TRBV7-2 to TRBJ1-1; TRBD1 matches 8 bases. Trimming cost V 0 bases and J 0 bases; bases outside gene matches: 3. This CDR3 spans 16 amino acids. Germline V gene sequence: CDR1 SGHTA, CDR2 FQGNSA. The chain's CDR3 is CASSLAQGQVNTEAFF. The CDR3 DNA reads TGTGCCAGCAGCTTAGCGCAGGGACAGGTGAACACTGAAGCTTTCTTT.

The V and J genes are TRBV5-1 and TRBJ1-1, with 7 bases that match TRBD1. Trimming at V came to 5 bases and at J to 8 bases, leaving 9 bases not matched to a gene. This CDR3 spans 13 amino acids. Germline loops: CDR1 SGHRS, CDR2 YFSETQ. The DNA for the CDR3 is TGCGCCAGCAGGGAGGGGGCCGCTCCAGAAGCTTTCTTT. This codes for CASREGAAPEAFF. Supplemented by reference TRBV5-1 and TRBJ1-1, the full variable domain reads KAGVTQTPRYLIKTRGQQVTLSCSPISGHRSVSWYQQTPGQGLQFLFEYFSETQRNKGNFPGRFSGRQFSNSRSEMNVSTLELGDSALYLCASREGAAPEAFFGQGTRLTVV.

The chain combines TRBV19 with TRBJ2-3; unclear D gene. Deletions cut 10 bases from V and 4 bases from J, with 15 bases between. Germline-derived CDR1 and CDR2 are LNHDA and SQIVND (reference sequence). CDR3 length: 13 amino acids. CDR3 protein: CATSQSGADTQYF. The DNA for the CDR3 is TGTGCCACCTCGCAGTCGGGTGCAGATACGCAGTATTTT.

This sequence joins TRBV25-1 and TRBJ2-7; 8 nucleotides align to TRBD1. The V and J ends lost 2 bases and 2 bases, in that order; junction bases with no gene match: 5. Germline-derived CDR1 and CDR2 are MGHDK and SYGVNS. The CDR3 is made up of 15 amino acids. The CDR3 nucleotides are TGTGCCAGCAGTGAACCCGGGACAGGTACCTACGAGCAGTACTTC. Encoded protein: CASSEPGTGTYEQYF.

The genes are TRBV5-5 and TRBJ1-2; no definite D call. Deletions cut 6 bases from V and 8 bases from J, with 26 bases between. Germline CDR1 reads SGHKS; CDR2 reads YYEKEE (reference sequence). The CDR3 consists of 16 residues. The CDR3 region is CASTPQLWIPGGGYTF. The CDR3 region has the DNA TGTGCCAGCACTCCTCAACTCTGGATCCCCGGCGGGGGCTACACCTTC.

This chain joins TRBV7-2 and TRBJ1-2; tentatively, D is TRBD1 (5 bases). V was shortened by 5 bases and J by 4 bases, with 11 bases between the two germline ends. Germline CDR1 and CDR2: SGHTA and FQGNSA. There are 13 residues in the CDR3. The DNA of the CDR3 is TGTGCCAGCAGCCCCCCGGGGGTCTATGGCTACACCTTC. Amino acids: CASSPPGVYGYTF.

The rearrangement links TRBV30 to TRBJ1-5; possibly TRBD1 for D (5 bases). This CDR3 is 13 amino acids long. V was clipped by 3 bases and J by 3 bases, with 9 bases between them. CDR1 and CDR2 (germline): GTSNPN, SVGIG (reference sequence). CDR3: CAWRRDFNQPQHF. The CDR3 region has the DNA TGTGCCTGGAGGAGGGACTTCAATCAGCCCCAGCATTTT.

The chain's CDR3 is CASSLPSIYNEQFF. The CDR3 nucleotides read TGCGCCAGCAGCTTGCCCTCTATCTACAATGAGCAGTTCTTC. V gene TRBV5-1 combines with J gene TRBJ2-1; D gene ambiguous. Trimming removed 1 base at V and 3 bases at J, with 8 bases between. The CDR3 extends over 14 amino acids. Germline CDR1 reads SGHRS; CDR2 reads YFSETQ.

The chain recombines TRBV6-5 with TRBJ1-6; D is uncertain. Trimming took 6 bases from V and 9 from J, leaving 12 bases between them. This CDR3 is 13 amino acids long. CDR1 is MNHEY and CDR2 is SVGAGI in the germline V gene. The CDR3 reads CASRAERASPLHF. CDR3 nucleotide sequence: TGTGCCAGCAGGGCAGAGCGGGCTTCACCCCTCCACTTT.

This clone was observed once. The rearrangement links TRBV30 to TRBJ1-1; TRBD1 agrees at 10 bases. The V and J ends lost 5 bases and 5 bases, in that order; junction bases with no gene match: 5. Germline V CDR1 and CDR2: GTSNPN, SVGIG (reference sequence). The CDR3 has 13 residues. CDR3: CAWCGQGVTEAFF. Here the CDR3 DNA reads TGTGCCTGGTGTGGACAGGGGGTTACTGAAGCTTTCTTT.

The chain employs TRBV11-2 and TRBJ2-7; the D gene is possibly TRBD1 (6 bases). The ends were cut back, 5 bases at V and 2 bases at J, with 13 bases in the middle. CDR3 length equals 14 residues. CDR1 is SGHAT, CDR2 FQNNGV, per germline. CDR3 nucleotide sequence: TGTGCCAGCAGCCACCCGGGACAACCCTACGAGCAGTACTTC. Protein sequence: CASSHPGQPYEQYF.